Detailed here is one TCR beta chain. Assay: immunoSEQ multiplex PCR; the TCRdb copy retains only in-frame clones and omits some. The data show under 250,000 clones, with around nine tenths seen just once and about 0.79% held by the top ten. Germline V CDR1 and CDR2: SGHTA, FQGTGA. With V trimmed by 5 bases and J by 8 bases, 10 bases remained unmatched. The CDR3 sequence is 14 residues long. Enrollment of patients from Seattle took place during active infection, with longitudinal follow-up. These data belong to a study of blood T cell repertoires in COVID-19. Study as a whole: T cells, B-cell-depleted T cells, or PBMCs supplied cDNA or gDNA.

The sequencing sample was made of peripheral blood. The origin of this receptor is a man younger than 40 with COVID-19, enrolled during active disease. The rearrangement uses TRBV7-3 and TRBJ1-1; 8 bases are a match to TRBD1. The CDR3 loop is CASSPGARGREAFF. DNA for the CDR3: TGTGCCAGCAGCCCAGGGGCCAGGGGGCGAGAAGCTTTCTTT.